These 23 T cell receptor beta chains share one sample of origin, sequenced in a study of T cells in Graves' hyperthyroidism and ophthalmopathy. There were TCR beta CDR3 regions amplified from RNA transcripts. First-round RT-PCR of the TCR CDR3 relied on the HTBI primer set. TCRdb reprocessed the multiplex PCR reads via MiXCR and lists one record per CDR3 protein. The repertoire holds around 800,000 distinct CDR3 sequences, with 35% to 45% as singletons. Material: blood. These TCRs come from a man aged 18-30 years with Graves' hyperthyroidism.

This chain links TRBV7-8 with TRBJ2-7; D unresolved. The germline V gene encodes CDR1 SGHVS and CDR2 FQNEAQ. Between the trimmed V and J ends, which lost 5 bases and 1 base, there was a span of 12 bases. CDR3 size: 14 residues. In DNA, the CDR3 is TGTGCCAGCAGCCCCCTTGGGTTATCCTACGAGCAGTACTTC. Protein product: CASSPLGLSYEQYF. Full variable domain (missing parts from reference TRBV7-8 and TRBJ2-7): GAGVSQSPRYKVAKRGQDVALRCDPISGHVSLFWYQQALGQGPEFLTYFQNEAQLDKSGLPSDRFFAERPEGSVSTLKIQRTQQEDSAVYLCASSPLGLSYEQYFGPGTRLTVT.

V and J are TRBV7-2 and TRBJ1-4; D possibly corresponds to TRBD1 (5 bases). The CDR3 is 15 amino acids. Germline V gives CDR1 SGHTA, CDR2 FQGNSA. With 5 bases removed from V and 8 bases from J, the gap between germline ends came to 18 bases. The chain's CDR3 is CASSPRQTEGEKLFF. Written as DNA, the CDR3 is TGTGCCAGCAGCCCCCGACAGACTGAGGGGGAAAAACTGTTTTTT.

The chain recombines TRBV5-4 with TRBJ1-1; D perhaps matches TRBD1 (6 bases). The CDR3 length is 12 residues. Germline V gene sequence: CDR1 SGHNT, CDR2 YYREEE (reference sequence). The V end was cut by 3 bases, the J end by 7 bases, with 10 bases between. The CDR3, as DNA: TGTGCCAGCAGCTCTGACAGGCGTGAAGCTTTCTTT. Translating it yields CASSSDRREAFF.

The V and J genes are TRBV20-1 and TRBJ1-1; 7 bases align to TRBD1. Germline assignment: CDR1 DFQATT and CDR2 SNEGSKA (reference sequence). The CDR3 consists of 13 residues. Losses at the gene ends were 3 bases for V and 1 base for J; bases not matched to a gene: 2. The CDR3 loop reads CSASYRGNTEAFF. DNA of the CDR3: TGCAGTGCTAGCTACAGGGGGAACACTGAAGCTTTCTTT.

The rearrangement uses TRBV7-9 and TRBJ1-5, with TRBD1 as a possible D gene (5 bases). The CDR3 loop spans 15 amino acids. V gave up 4 bases and J gave up 0 bases, with 10 bases separating them. Germline values: CDR1 SEHNR, CDR2 FQNEAQ (reference sequence). The DNA of the CDR3 is TGTGCCAGCAGCTCGGGACGGGTTAGCAATCAGCCCCAGCATTTT. Protein sequence: CASSSGRVSNQPQHF. The variable domain in full, with the rest retrieved from reference TRBV7-9 and TRBJ1-5, is DTGVSQNPRHKITKRGQNVTFRCDPISEHNRLYWYRQTLGQGPEFLTYFQNEAQLEKSRLLSDRFSAERPKGSFSTLEIQRTEQGDSAMYLCASSSGRVSNQPQHFGDGTRLSIL.

This clonotype showed up just a few times. The chain links TRBV10-3 to TRBJ2-2; either TRBD1 or TRBD2 may supply D (6 bases each). Trimming took off 10 bases at V and 1 base at J, with 16 bases between the two ends. The CDR3 has 15 amino acids. Germline CDR1 is ENHRY and CDR2 is SYGVKD. The CDR3 DNA reads as TGTGCCACCCTAAAGGGGGGCTTGAACACCGGGGAGCTGTTTTTT. This sequence encodes CATLKGGLNTGELFF.

The chain links TRBV4-3 to TRBJ1-3; D is unclear. The V gene's germline CDR1 is LGHNA and CDR2 YSLEER. CDR3 length: 16 residues. V lost 0 bases and J 3 bases, leaving 12 bases between the germline ends. DNA for the CDR3: TGCGCCAGCAGCCAAGAGATAGGAAGTCTTGGAAACACCATATATTTT. Translating gives CASSQEIGSLGNTIYF.

V and J are TRBV5-8 and TRBJ1-1; tentatively, D is TRBD1 (6 bases). The CDR3 extends over 14 amino acids. CDR1 is SGHTS, CDR2 YDEGEE, per germline. V was shortened by 3 bases and J by 2 bases, with 11 bases between the two germline ends. Written as DNA, the CDR3 is TGTGCCAGCAGCTACAGGACAGCAAACACTGAAGCTTTCTTT. This codes for CASSYRTANTEAFF. Together with reference TRBV5-8 and TRBJ1-1, the CDR3 gives the full variable domain: EAGVTQSPTHLIKTRGQQATLRCSPISGHTSVYWYQQALGLGLQFLLWYDEGEERNRGNFPPRFSGRQFPNYSSELNVNALELEDSALYLCASSYRTANTEAFFGQGTRLTVV.

The CDR3 spells CSASGGRTEETQYF. Here the CDR3 DNA reads TGCAGTGCCAGCGGCGGACGGACGGAAGAGACCCAGTACTTC. The gene calls are TRBV20-1 and TRBJ2-5; a possible D gene is TRBD2 (5 bases). CDR1 is DFQATT and CDR2 is SNEGSKA in the germline V gene (reference sequence). The CDR3 contains 14 residues. V shed 6 bases and J shed 3 bases, with 17 bases lying between them.

The chain has TRBV20-1 and TRBJ1-6, with a weak D call TRBD1 (6 bases). The V and J ends lost 5 bases and 10 bases respectively, with 18 bases between them. The CDR3 has 14 residues. In germline, CDR1 is DFQATT, CDR2 SNEGSKA (reference sequence). The CDR3: CSARNGGNRSPLHF. The CDR3, as DNA: TGCAGTGCTCGGAACGGGGGCAACCGGTCACCCCTCCACTTT.

This chain links TRBV11-1 with TRBJ2-7; tentatively, D is TRBD2 (6 bases). The germline CDR1 and CDR2 sequences are SGHAT and FQDESV (reference sequence). The CDR3 covers 14 residues. V was clipped by 4 bases and J by 5 bases, with 15 bases between them. The chain's CDR3 is CASSSLGLSDEQYF. CDR3 DNA: TGTGCCAGCAGCTCCCTTGGACTATCTGACGAGCAGTACTTC.

The rearrangement links TRBV5-1 to TRBJ1-4, with 8 bases that match TRBD1. Germline CDR1 reads SGHRS; CDR2 reads YFSETQ. The CDR3 runs to 15 residues. V lost 0 bases, J lost 8 bases, and 6 bases stayed unmatched. CDR3 sequence (DNA): TGCGCCAGCAGCTTGGCCGGGACAGGAGGAGAAAAACTGTTTTTT. This gives the protein CASSLAGTGGEKLFF.

The chain is built from TRBV24-1 and TRBJ2-5; maybe TRBD2 (6 bases). The germline gives CDR1 KGHDR, CDR2 SFDVKD. The CDR3 is 16 residues long. V was pared by 5 bases and J by 9 bases, with 24 bases between. CDR3 sequence reads: CATSGTWSNTGEAQYF. For the CDR3, the DNA is TGTGCCACCAGTGGGACATGGTCGAACACCGGGGAGGCCCAGTACTTC.

This clonotype showed up many times. Written as DNA, the CDR3 is TGTGCCAGCAGCGTAGAGTCAGGCTACGAGCAGTACTTC. Its protein product is CASSVESGYEQYF. The chain uses TRBV9 and TRBJ2-7; no definite D call. The V end was cut by 0 bases, the J end by 3 bases, with 7 bases between. In germline, CDR1 is SGDLS, CDR2 YYNGEE. CDR3 length: 13 residues.

With respect to this clonotype: This may be a read error: a much more frequent sequence differs by one nucleotide. This chain connects TRBV2 to TRBJ1-4, with unresolved D. The CDR3 is made up of 15 amino acids. CDR1 is SNHLY, CDR2 FYNNEI, per germline. V lost 5 bases, J lost 8 bases, and 18 bases lay in between. CDR3 residues: CASSPYGKLLEKLFF. The DNA for the CDR3 is TGTGCCAGCAGTCCATACGGGAAGCTACTAGAAAAACTGTTTTTT.

CDR3 amino acids: CASSSKAGTANQPQHF. The DNA for the CDR3 is TGTGCCAGCAGTTCCAAAGCCGGGACAGCAAATCAGCCCCAGCATTTT. The chain recombines TRBV12-3 or TRBV12-4 with TRBJ1-5, with 7 bases identical to TRBD1. This CDR3 is 16 amino acids long. The V and J ends lost 4 bases and 4 bases, in that order; junction bases with no gene match: 10.

This clonotype was counted only a few times. The chain carries TRBV7-8 and TRBJ2-5; TRBD2 is a possible D gene (5 bases). The CDR3 contains 12 residues. The germline V gene encodes CDR1 SGHVS and CDR2 FQNEAQ. The V end was cut by 5 bases, the J end by 9 bases, with 13 bases between. The CDR3 DNA follows: TGTGCCAGCAGCCCCGGGGAAGCGGCCCAGTACTTC. Translation: CASSPGEAAQYF.

Ten or more counts support this clonotype. This chain uses TRBV12-3 or TRBV12-4 with TRBJ1-5; D might be TRBD1 (6 bases). This CDR3 has 13 amino acids. The V and J ends lost 4 bases and 4 bases respectively, with 8 bases between them. The CDR3 region is CASSSGANQPQHF. CDR3 DNA sequence: TGTGCCAGCAGTTCAGGGGCGAATCAGCCCCAGCATTTT.

This clonotype was detected ten times or more. The rearrangement joins TRBV15 to TRBJ2-7; D not resolved. Trimming took 8 bases from V and 6 from J, leaving 5 bases between them. The CDR3 extends over 9 amino acids. Germline V gene data show CDR1 as LNHNV and CDR2 as YYDKDF (reference sequence). The CDR3 reads CATGLEQYF. The CDR3 nucleotides are TGTGCCACCGGTCTCGAGCAGTACTTC.

The chain carries TRBV6-6 and TRBJ2-2; D is perhaps TRBD2 (6 bases). The CDR3 consists of 15 residues. The ends were cut back, 7 bases at V and 2 bases at J, with 14 bases in the middle. In germline, CDR1 is MNHNY, CDR2 SVGAGI (reference sequence). The CDR3: CASIPPGANTGELFF. CDR3 in DNA: TGTGCCAGCATCCCGCCGGGAGCTAACACCGGGGAGCTGTTTTTT.

This clonotype was picked up a small number of times. This chain uses TRBV20-1 with TRBJ2-7, with TRBD2 matching over 9 bases. Germline V gives CDR1 DFQATT, CDR2 SNEGSKA (reference sequence). After removal of 5 bases from V and 2 bases from J, the junction contained 7 bases not matched to a gene. The CDR3 has 14 residues. Written as DNA, the CDR3 is TGCAGTGCTCAAAAGACTAGCGGAACCTACGAGCAGTACTTC. It specifies CSAQKTSGTYEQYF.

This clonotype was counted a few times. A junction end diverges from the germline sequence, so it may reflect a read error. DNA of the CDR3: TGTGCCAGCAGCCCGGGGACAGGTTTCTTC. Translating gives CASSPGTGFF. This chain links TRBV11-1 with TRBJ1-2; 8 nucleotides agree with TRBD1. In germline, CDR1 is SGHAT, CDR2 FQDESV (reference sequence). This CDR3 is built from 10 residues.

This clonotype was counted a few times. The chain recombines TRBV2 with TRBJ1-1, with D possibly TRBD1 on 6 matching bases. From germline, CDR1 is SNHLY and CDR2 FYNNEI. The ends were cut back, 8 bases at V and 0 bases at J, with 16 bases in the middle. The CDR3 consists of 15 residues. The CDR3 protein is CASPQITGLNTEAFF. The CDR3 DNA is TGTGCCAGCCCTCAGATTACAGGGTTGAACACTGAAGCTTTCTTT.